The 17 T cell receptor beta chains presented below share a single source sample, sequenced in a study of control samples from healthy donors and cancer patients. The data were produced by immunoSEQ multiplex PCR, yet TCRdb's version contains in-frame clones alone and is incomplete. The sample consists of 150,000 or so clones, roughly 95% of them appearing once. Specimen: blood. The receptors stem from a woman between 55 and 75 years old in good health.

Here the CDR3 DNA reads TGTGCCAGCAGTTTTACTCCCCAGAGCGGGGGCCAGCATTTT. It codes for CASSFTPQSGGQHF. The chain couples TRBV27 to TRBJ1-5; a weak D match, TRBD1 (5 bases). The CDR3 covers 14 residues. Trimming took 3 bases from V and 12 from J, leaving 18 bases between them. CDR1 is MNHEY, CDR2 SMNVEV, per germline (reference sequence).

The chain carries TRBV14 and TRBJ1-2; D not certain. Per the germline V gene, CDR1 is SGHDN and CDR2 is FVKESK. V lost 0 bases, J lost 6 bases, and 14 bases lay in between. The CDR3 sequence is 15 residues long. In nucleotides, the CDR3 is TGTGCCAGCAGCCAAGAGGGAGGTCGGGGAGATGGCTACACCTTC. This sequence encodes CASSQEGGRGDGYTF.

The V call is TRBV29-1, the J call TRBJ2-5; D is undetermined. The germline V gene encodes CDR1 SQVTM and CDR2 ANQGSEA. CDR3 length: 13 residues. V lost 4 bases, J lost 5 bases, and 14 bases lay in between. CDR3 loop: CSVASRLIETQYF. CDR3 DNA: TGCAGCGTTGCGTCCAGGTTGATCGAGACCCAGTACTTC.

The chain has TRBV6-5 and TRBJ1-2; D unresolved. V was shortened by 2 bases and J by 8 bases, with 18 bases between the two germline ends. CDR3 length equals 15 residues. Germline-derived CDR1 and CDR2 are MNHEY and SVGAGI. CDR3 sequence (DNA): TGTGCCAGCAGTTACGCCCCAGAGGGCCGGTTGGGCTACACCTTC. Its protein product is CASSYAPEGRLGYTF.

The chain couples TRBV14 to TRBJ1-2, with 8 bases identical to TRBD1. This CDR3 spans 17 amino acids. V dropped 1 base and J dropped 3; count of bases not matched to a gene: 10. The V gene's germline CDR1 is SGHDN and CDR2 FVKESK. CDR3 sequence (DNA): TGTGCCAGCAGCCAAGGAGGACGGCAGGGGGCCTACTATGGCTACACCTTC. Translated, it gives CASSQGGRQGAYYGYTF.

This chain uses TRBV3-1 (or the pseudogene TRBV3-2) with TRBJ1-6, with D possibly being TRBD1 (5 bases). Germline V gene lookup returns CDR1 LGHDT and CDR2 YNNKEL (reference sequence). There are 14 residues in the CDR3. V lost 1 base, J lost 6 bases, and 7 bases lay in between. The CDR3 DNA reads TGTGCCAGCAGCCAAGCAGGGTCTAATTCACCCCTCCACTTT. Translated, it gives CASSQAGSNSPLHF.

This clone was recorded a few times. The genes are TRBV12-3 or TRBV12-4 and TRBJ1-4; D is unclear. V lost 2 bases, J lost 7 bases, and 8 bases lay in between. The CDR3 runs to 13 residues. DNA of the CDR3: TGTGCCAGCAGTTTACAGGCGGGTGAAAAACTGTTTTTT. It translates to CASSLQAGEKLFF.

The chain has TRBV4-3 and TRBJ1-2, with 9 positions matching TRBD1. The CDR3 sequence is 18 residues long. Trimming cost V 3 bases and J 3 bases; bases outside gene matches: 14. Per the germline V gene, CDR1 is LGHNA and CDR2 is YSLEER. CDR3 in amino acids: CASSHRSFRDRDHYGYTF. CDR3 sequence (DNA): TGCGCCAGCAGCCACCGCTCTTTCCGGGACAGGGATCACTATGGCTACACCTTC.

This rearrangement joins TRBV6-5 to TRBJ2-3; the D is unclear. Trimming pared 0 bases from V and 3 bases from J, leaving 7 bases between. CDR3 size: 14 residues. Germline V gene lookup returns CDR1 MNHEY and CDR2 SVGAGI. The CDR3 reads CASSYSGITDTQYF. CDR3 bases: TGTGCCAGCAGTTACTCGGGGATTACAGATACGCAGTATTTT.

The chain uses TRBV11-3 and TRBJ2-1, with TRBD2 identical over 9 bases. The germline V gene has CDR1 SGHNT and CDR2 YENEEA. The CDR3 is 15 residues long. The ends lost 0 bases at V and 7 bases at J; junction bases unmatched: 4. This chain's CDR3 is CASSLEAGGPNEQFF. DNA of the CDR3: TGTGCCAGCAGCTTAGAAGCGGGGGGCCCGAATGAGCAGTTCTTC.

The chain recombines TRBV7-9 with TRBJ1-2, with D possibly matching TRBD1 (6 bases). Trimming pared 5 bases from V and 7 bases from J, leaving 17 bases between. The CDR3 extends over 14 amino acids. CDR1 and CDR2 (germline): SEHNR, FQNEAQ (reference sequence). For the CDR3, the DNA is TGTGCCAGCAGCGCTACAGGGCCTATAGGTGGCTACACCTTC. This gives the protein CASSATGPIGGYTF.

The chain has TRBV7-9 and TRBJ2-3, with 11 bases identical to TRBD2. Unmatched junction bases numbered 13, after V lost 5 bases and J lost 6 bases. This CDR3 is 17 amino acids long. Germline V gene data show CDR1 as SEHNR and CDR2 as FQNEAQ (reference sequence). CDR3 region: CASSPSTSGATGDTQYF. The CDR3 DNA reads TGTGCCAGCAGCCCCTCGACTAGCGGGGCGACAGGGGATACGCAGTATTTT.

The chain carries TRBV6-5 and TRBJ1-3; D is undetermined. Germline CDR1 reads MNHEY; CDR2 reads SVGAGI. The CDR3 contains 12 residues. The V gene lost 6 bases and the J gene lost 10 bases, with 13 bases spanning the gap. The DNA for the CDR3 is TGTGCCAGCAGCGCCGCCTCTGGAACCATATATTTT. Encoded protein: CASSAASGTIYF.

V is TRBV30 and J is TRBJ2-7; D call uncertain. The CDR3 is 11 amino acids. The germline CDR1 and CDR2 sequences are GTSNPN and SVGIG (reference sequence). Deletions cut 4 bases from V and 9 bases from J, with 13 bases between. The CDR3, as DNA: TGTGCCTGGACTACGCGGAATGCGCAGTACTTC. It encodes CAWTTRNAQYF.

This chain links TRBV19 with TRBJ1-1, with D tentatively TRBD1 (5 bases). V lost 10 bases and J 2 bases, leaving 14 bases between the germline ends. Germline V gene lookup returns CDR1 LNHDA and CDR2 SQIVND (reference sequence). This CDR3 region has 13 residues. DNA of the CDR3: TGTGCCACGGGGGAGGGGTTCAACACTGAAGCTTTCTTT. As protein: CATGEGFNTEAFF.

CDR3 sequence reads: CASSPMTEFSSGANVLTF. CDR3 bases: TGTGCCAGCAGCCCTATGACAGAGTTTAGCTCTGGGGCCAACGTCCTGACTTTC. The V and J genes are TRBV3-1 (or the pseudogene TRBV3-2) and TRBJ2-6, with D tentatively TRBD1 (5 bases). Germline V CDR1 and CDR2: LGHDT, YNNKEL (reference sequence). This CDR3 has 18 amino acids. Trimming left V 4 bases short and J 0 bases short, with 16 bases between.

The chain carries TRBV6-5 and TRBJ1-2, with 7 nucleotides matching TRBD1. The CDR3 has 15 amino acids. Per germline, CDR1 MNHEY and CDR2 SVGAGI. The ends lost 0 bases at V and 4 bases at J; junction bases unmatched: 5. Here the CDR3 DNA reads TGTGCCAGCAGTTACTCTCGAGGGGGCGGCTATGGCTACACCTTC. It yields the protein CASSYSRGGGYGYTF.